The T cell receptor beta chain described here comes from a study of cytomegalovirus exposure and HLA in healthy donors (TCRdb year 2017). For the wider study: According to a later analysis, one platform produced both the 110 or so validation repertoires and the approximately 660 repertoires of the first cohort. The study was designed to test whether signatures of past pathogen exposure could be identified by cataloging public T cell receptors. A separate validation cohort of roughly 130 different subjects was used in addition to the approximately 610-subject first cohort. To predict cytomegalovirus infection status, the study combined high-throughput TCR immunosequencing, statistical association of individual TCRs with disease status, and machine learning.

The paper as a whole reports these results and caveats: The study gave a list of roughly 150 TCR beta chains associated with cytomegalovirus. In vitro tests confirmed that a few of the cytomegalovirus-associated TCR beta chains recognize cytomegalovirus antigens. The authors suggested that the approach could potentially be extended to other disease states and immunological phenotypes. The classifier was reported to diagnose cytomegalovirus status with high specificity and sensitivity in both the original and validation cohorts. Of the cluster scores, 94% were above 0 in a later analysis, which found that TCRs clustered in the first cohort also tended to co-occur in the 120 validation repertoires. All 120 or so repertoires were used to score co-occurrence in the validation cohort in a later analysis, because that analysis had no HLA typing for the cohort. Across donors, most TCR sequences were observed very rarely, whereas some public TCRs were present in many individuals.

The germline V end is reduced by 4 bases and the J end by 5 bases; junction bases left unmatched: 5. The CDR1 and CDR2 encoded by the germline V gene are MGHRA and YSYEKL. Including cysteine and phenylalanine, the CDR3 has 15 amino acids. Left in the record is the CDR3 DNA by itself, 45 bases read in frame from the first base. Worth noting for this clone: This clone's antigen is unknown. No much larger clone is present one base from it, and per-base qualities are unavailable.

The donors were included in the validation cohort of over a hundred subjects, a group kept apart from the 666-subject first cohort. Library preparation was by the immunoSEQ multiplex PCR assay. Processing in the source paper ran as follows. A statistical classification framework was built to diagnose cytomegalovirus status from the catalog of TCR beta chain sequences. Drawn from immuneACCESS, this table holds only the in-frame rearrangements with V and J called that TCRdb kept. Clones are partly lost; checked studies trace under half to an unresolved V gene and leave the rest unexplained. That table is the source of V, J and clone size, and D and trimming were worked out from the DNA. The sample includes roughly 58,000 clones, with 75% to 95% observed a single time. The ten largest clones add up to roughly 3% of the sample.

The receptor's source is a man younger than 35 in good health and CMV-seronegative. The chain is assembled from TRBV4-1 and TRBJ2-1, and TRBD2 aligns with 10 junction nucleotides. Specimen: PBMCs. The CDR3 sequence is CASSRTSGLNNEQFF. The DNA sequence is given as TGCGCCAGCAGCCGGACTAGCGGATTAAACAATGAGCAGTTCTTC.